The sequence of this T cell receptor beta chain was determined in a study of CD4+ T cells in melanoma. Comments on this clone: Its antigen is still unknown.

Findings of the study overall: A reported correlation linked neoantigen-specific CD4+ T cells to CD8+, macrophage and B cell function. Diverse differentiation states were reported for melanoma neoantigen-specific CD4+ T cells.

Trimming removed 4 bases from V and 5 bases from J; junction bases left unmatched: 10. CDR1 is MNHNS and CDR2 is SASEGT in the germline V gene. The CDR3 has 16 residues. The repertoire was sequenced with immunoSEQ multiplex PCR; TCRdb's copy has only in-frame clones and lacks some. In the table there are about 11,000 clones, roughly three fifths of which are singletons. This TCR was recovered from a human donor with melanoma. The chain employs TRBV6-1 and TRBJ2-1; 8 bases align to TRBD1. The sequenced sample was cells from a culture (not recorded whether cultured in vitro). The CDR3 DNA sequence: TGTGCCAGCAGTGGCTACAGGGGGAACTCTAACAATGAGCAGTTCTTC. Protein: CASSGYRGNSNNEQFF.